This T cell receptor (beta chain) was sequenced for a study of cytomegalovirus exposure and HLA in healthy donors. The CDR3 extends over 13 amino acids. Germline CDR1 is ENHRY and CDR2 is SYGVKD. Trimming removed 7 bases from V and 7 bases from J, with 17 bases in between. This clone was seen a single time. Sequencing used immunoSEQ multiplex PCR; TCRdb keeps in-frame clones, though not all of them. The sample carries about 49,000 clones, approximately 95% recorded once. The TCR sequence derives from a woman aged 18-29 years in good health and CMV-seropositive. The gene calls are TRBV10-3 and TRBJ2-7, with D possibly being TRBD1 (5 bases). The source material was PBMCs. The CDR3 here is CAINLGAGGEQYF. The DNA of the CDR3 is TGTGCCATCAACCTTGGGGCAGGTGGGGAGCAGTACTTC.